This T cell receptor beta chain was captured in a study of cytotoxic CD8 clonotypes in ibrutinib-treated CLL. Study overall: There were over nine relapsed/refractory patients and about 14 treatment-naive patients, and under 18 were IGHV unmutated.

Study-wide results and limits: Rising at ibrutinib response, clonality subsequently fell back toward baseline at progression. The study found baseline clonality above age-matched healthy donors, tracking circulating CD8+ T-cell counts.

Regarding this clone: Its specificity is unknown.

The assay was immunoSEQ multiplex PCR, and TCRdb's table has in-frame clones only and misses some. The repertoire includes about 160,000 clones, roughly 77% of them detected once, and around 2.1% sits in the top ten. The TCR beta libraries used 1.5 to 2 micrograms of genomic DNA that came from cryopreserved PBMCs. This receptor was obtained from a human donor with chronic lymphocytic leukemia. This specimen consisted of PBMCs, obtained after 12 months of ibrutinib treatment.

The CDR3 is CASSGQGARTGELFF. The CDR3, as DNA: TGTGCCAGCAGCGGACAGGGGGCGAGGACCGGGGAGCTGTTTTTT. The chain couples TRBV6-1 to TRBJ2-2; 11 nucleotides agree with TRBD1. V trimming: 6 bases; J trimming: 5 bases; junction bases outside the gene matches: 5. The CDR3 length is 15 residues. Per germline, CDR1 MNHNS and CDR2 SASEGT.